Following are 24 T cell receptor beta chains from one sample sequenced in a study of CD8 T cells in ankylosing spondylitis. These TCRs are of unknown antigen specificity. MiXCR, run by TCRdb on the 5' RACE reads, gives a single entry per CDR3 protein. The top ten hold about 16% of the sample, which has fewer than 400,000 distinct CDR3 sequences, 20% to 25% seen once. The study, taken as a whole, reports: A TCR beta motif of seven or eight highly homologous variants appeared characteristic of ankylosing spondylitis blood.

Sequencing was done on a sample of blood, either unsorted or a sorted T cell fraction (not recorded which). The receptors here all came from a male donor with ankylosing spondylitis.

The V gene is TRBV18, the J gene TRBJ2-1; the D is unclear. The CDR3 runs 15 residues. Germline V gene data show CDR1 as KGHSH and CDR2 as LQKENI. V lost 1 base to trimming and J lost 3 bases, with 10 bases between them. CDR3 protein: CASSPQPSLYNEQFF. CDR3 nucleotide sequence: TGTGCCAGCTCACCACAACCCAGCCTCTACAATGAGCAGTTCTTC.

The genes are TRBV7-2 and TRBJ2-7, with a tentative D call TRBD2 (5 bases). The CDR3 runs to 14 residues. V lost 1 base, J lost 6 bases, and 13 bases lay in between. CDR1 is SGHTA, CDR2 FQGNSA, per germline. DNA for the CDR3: TGTGCCAGCAGCTTAGTCGGGGATTTGTTCGAGCAGTACTTC. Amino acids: CASSLVGDLFEQYF.

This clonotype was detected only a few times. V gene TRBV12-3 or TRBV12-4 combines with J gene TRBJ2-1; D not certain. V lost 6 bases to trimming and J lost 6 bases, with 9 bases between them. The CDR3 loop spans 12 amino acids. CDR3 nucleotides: TGTGCCAGCAGGGCTACGGGCAATGAGCAGTTCTTC. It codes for CASRATGNEQFF.

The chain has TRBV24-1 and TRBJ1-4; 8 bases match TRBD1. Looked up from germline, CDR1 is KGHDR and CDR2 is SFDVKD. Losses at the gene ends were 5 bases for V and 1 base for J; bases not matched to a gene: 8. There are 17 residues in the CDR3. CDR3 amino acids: CATSVGHDRGTNEKLFF. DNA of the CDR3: TGTGCCACCAGTGTGGGCCACGACAGGGGAACTAATGAAAAACTGTTTTTT.

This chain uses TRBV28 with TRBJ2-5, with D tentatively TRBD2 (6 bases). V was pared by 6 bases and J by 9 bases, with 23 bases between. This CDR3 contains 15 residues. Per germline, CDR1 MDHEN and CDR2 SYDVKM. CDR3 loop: CASSSSGTQTGAQYF. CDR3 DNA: TGTGCCAGCAGCTCATCCGGGACCCAAACGGGGGCCCAGTACTTC.

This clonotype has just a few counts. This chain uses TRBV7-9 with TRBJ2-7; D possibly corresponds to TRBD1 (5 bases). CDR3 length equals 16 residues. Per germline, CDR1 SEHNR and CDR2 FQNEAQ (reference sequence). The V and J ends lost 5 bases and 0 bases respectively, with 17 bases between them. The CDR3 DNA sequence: TGTGCCAGCAGCCTAGGGGTACCGAGCAGCTCCTACGAGCAGTACTTC. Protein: CASSLGVPSSSYEQYF. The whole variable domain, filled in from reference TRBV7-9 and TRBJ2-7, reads DTGVSQNPRHKITKRGQNVTFRCDPISEHNRLYWYRQTLGQGPEFLTYFQNEAQLEKSRLLSDRFSAERPKGSFSTLEIQRTEQGDSAMYLCASSLGVPSSSYEQYFGPGTRLTVT.

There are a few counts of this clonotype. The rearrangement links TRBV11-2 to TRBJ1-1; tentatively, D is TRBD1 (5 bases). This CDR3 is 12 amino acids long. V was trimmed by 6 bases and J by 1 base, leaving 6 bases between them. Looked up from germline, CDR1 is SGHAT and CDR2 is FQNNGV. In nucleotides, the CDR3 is TGTGCCAGCAGGCAGGGGAACACTGAAGCTTTCTTT. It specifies CASRQGNTEAFF.

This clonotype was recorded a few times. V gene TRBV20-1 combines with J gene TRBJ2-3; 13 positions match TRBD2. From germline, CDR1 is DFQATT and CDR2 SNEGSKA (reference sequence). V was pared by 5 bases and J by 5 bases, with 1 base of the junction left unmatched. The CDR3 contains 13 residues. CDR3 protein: CSARTSGRDTQYF. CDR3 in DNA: TGCAGTGCTCGGACTAGCGGGAGAGATACGCAGTATTTT.

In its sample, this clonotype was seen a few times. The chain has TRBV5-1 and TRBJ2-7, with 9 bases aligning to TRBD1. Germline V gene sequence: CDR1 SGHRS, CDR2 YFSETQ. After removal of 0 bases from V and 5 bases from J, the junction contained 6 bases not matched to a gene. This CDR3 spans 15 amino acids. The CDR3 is CASSLDRDRVHEQYF. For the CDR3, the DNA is TGCGCCAGCAGCTTGGACCGGGACAGGGTGCACGAGCAGTACTTC.

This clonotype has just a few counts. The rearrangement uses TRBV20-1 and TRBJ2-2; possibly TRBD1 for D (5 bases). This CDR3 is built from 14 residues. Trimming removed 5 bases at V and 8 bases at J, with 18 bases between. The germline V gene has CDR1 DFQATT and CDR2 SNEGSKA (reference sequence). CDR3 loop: CSALLGFPGGELFF. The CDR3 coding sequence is TGCAGTGCTCTTCTAGGGTTTCCAGGGGGGGAGCTGTTTTTT.

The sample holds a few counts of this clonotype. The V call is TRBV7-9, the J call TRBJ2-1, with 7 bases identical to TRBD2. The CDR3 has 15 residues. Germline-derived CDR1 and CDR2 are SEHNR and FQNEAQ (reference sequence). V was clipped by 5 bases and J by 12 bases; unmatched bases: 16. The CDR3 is CASSRRGLADGPQFF. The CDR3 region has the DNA TGTGCCAGCAGCCGAAGAGGCCTAGCGGATGGGCCGCAGTTCTTC.

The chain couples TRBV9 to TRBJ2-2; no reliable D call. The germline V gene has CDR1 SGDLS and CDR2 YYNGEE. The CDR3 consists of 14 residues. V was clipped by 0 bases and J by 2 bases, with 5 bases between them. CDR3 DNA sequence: TGTGCCAGCAGCGTAGACATTAACACCGGGGAGCTGTTTTTT. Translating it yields CASSVDINTGELFF.

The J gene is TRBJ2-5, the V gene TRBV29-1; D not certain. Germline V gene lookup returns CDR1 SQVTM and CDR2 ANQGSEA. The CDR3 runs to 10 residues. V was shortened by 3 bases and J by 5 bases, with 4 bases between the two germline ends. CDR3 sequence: CSVERETQYF. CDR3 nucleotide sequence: TGCAGCGTTGAGCGTGAGACCCAGTACTTC.

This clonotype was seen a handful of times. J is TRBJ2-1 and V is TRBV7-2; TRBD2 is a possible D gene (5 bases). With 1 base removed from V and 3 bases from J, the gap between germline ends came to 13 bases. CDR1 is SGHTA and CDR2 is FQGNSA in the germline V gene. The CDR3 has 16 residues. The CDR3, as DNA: TGTGCCAGCAGCTTAGATGCCGGACTGGACTACAATGAGCAGTTCTTC. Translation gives CASSLDAGLDYNEQFF.

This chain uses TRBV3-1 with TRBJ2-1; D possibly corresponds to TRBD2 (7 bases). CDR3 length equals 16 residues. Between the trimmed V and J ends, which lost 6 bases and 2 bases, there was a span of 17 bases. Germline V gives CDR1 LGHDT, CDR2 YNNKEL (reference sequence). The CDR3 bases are TGTGCCAGCAGGGGGGGGCGGGACGGCACCTACAATGAGCAGTTCTTC. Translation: CASRGGRDGTYNEQFF.

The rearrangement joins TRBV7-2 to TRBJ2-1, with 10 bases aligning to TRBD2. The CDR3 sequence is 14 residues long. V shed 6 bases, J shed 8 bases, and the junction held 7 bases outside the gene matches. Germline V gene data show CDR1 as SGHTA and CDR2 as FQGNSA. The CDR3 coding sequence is TGTGCCAGCAGTATCGCTAGCGGGAGATATGAGCAGTTCTTC. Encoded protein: CASSIASGRYEQFF.

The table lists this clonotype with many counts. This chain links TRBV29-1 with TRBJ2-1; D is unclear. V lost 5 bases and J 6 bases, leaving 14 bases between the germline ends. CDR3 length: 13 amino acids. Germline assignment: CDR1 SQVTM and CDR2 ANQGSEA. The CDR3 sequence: CSVKGVQVNEQFF. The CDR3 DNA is TGCAGCGTTAAGGGTGTTCAGGTCAATGAGCAGTTCTTC.

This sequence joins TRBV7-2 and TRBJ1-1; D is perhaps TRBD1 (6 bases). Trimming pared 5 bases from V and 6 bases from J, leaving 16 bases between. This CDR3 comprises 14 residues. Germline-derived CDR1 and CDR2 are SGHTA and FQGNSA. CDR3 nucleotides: TGTGCCAGCAGCCCAACCAGGGCAGGGGCTGAAGCTTTCTTT. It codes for CASSPTRAGAEAFF.

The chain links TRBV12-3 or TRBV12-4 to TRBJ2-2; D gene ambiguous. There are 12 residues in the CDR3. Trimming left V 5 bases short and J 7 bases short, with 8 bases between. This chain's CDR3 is CASSRSGGELFF. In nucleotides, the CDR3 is TGTGCCAGCAGTCGATCAGGCGGGGAGCTGTTTTTT.

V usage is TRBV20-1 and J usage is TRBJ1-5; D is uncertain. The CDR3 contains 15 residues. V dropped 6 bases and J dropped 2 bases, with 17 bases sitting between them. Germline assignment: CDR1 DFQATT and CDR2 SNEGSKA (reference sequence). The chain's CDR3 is CSAKRWQDRNQPQHF. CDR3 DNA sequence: TGCAGTGCAAAGAGATGGCAGGATCGCAATCAGCCCCAGCATTTT.

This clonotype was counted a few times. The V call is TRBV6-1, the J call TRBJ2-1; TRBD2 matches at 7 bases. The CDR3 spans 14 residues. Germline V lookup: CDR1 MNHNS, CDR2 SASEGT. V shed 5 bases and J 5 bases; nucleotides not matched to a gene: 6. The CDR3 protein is CASSPGLRNNEQFF. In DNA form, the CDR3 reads TGTGCCAGCAGTCCGGGACTACGCAACAATGAGCAGTTCTTC.

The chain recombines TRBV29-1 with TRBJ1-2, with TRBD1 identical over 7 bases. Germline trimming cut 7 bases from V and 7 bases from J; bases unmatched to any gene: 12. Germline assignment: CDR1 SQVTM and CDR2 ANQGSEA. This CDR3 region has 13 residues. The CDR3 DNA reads TGCAGCGCCTACGGGACAGATAAATCTGGCTACACCTTC. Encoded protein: CSAYGTDKSGYTF.

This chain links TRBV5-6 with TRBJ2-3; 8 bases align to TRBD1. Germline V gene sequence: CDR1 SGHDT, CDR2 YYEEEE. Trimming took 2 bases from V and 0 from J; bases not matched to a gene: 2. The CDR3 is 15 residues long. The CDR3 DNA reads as TGTGCCAGCAGCTTCAGGGGGCCCAGCACAGATACGCAGTATTTT. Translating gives CASSFRGPSTDTQYF. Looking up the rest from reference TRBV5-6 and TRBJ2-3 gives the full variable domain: DAGVTQSPTHLIKTRGQQVTLRCSPKSGHDTVSWYQQALGQGPQFIFQYYEEEERQRGNFPDRFSGHQFPNYSSELNVNALLLGDSALYLCASSFRGPSTDTQYFGPGTRLTVL.

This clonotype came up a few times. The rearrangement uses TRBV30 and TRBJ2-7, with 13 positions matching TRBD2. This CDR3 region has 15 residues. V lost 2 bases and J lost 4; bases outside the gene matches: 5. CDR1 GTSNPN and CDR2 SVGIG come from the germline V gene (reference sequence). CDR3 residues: CAWSPGLAGVYEQYF. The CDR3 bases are TGTGCCTGGAGTCCAGGACTAGCGGGAGTATACGAGCAGTACTTC.